The sequence of this TCR beta chain was determined in a study of immune cell composition in non-small cell lung cancer (dated by TCRdb to 2017 to 2019). Context from the whole study: Histologic subtype, mainly lung adenocarcinoma or squamous cell carcinoma, was assigned on the basis of H&E together with p63, CK5, Napsin A and TTF-1 immunohistochemistry. Several tumour specimens that had TCR-beta data belonged to rare histological subtypes and were left out of the subtype comparisons. TCR-beta sequencing from Adaptive Biotechnologies was done on approximately 35 paired sets of NSCLC tumour and non-adjacent lung specimens and on more than 25 tumour-only specimens. For supplementary cohort #1, made up of about nine lung adenocarcinoma cases, paired tumour/lung TCR-beta sequencing was done and TIL populations were generated so that tumour reactivity could be assessed. General conclusions and limits of the study: No significant correlation was found between smoking pack-years and tumour TCR-beta clonality. The reactivity cohort was only 10 cases, and tumour-reactive clones were not shown to share sequences with the dominant in vivo tumour-associated clones. Across under 11 adenocarcinoma cases, TIL tumour reactivity correlated strongly with maximal tumour-associated clone frequency but not with overall clonality. Tumour-associated clones >0.5% occurred in nearly half of NSCLC cases: over 30% of adenocarcinomas versus approximately 75% of squamous carcinomas. Top 10 clone scores and productive clonality were significantly higher in lung squamous cell carcinoma than in lung adenocarcinoma tumours.

Comments on this clone: Its target antigen remains unknown. Base qualities were left out, and no much larger clone turns up one base away.

The germline ends are 14 bases apart after V is trimmed by 0 bases and J by 2 bases. The germline V gene gives CDR1 as MGHRA and CDR2 as YSYEKL. Counted from cysteine to phenylalanine, this CDR3 has 16 amino acids. Only CDR3 DNA is held: 48 bases, read in frame from base 1. A two-step multiplex PCR was used to amplify TCR-beta CDR3 regions from genomic DNA, and Illumina-compatible adaptors were added in the second step. As a commercial immunoSEQ service, TCR-beta immunosequencing was carried out on an Illumina platform. The original pipeline was this. Two measures summarised the repertoires: productive clonality, and Top 10 Clones, meaning the percentage of T-cell templates coming from the ten most frequent sequences. Values for productive clonality spanned 0 to 1, where a value of 1 indicated a monoclonal population. Sequences comprising at least 0.1% of tumour T-cell templates but absent from matched non-adjacent lung were defined as tumour-associated clones and were identified via log10 scatter plots. Two-group comparisons used Student's t-tests, stages used ANOVA, and relationships used linear regression, analysed in GraphPad Prism7 and R. TCRdb re-hosts the immuneACCESS table, in-frame sequences only. Its copies lack some clones; in the studies checked, an unresolved V gene accounts for under half of them, and the cause for the rest is not known. D and trimming come from the DNA, and the V and J calls and clone size come from that table. Across this sample there are about 3,200 clones, with roughly three quarters seen only once. The ten largest account for about 35% of the sample.

From frozen aliquots of unsorted single-cell suspensions, genomic DNA was isolated using the QIAamp DNA kit. The tumour samples consisted of non-small cell lung cancer tissue that had been surgically resected. Tissues were received within 2 hours of resection and were immediately processed into single-cell suspensions. Tissue was broken up mechanically, digested enzymatically with DNase I, collagenase I and hyaluronidase for approximately 30 minutes at 37 degrees C, and then filtered and RBC-lysed. This chain is built from TRBV4-1 and TRBJ2-7, and TRBD1 may be the D gene, going by 5 matching bases. The sequenced sample consisted of lung tumor tissue. The source is a human donor with non-small cell lung cancer. The DNA sequence follows: TGCGCCAGCAGCCAAGATAGTTGGCAGGGTGCCTACGAGCAGTACTTC. The translation is CASSQDSWQGAYEQYF.